The rows below give T cell receptor beta chains drawn from one sample of a study of blood T cell repertoires in COVID-19. This table comes from immunoSEQ multiplex PCR, and its TCRdb copy is limited to in-frame clones, with some not included. This repertoire shows roughly 48,000 clones, approximately 90% found once; its top ten account for about 29%. The sequenced sample consisted of peripheral blood. The receptors here all came from a woman older than 75 with acute or convalescent COVID-19. The CDR3 runs from the conserved cysteine through the conserved F or W. A D gene is named only where the DNA matches it firmly. Clone size, where shown, is once, few, many, or a class for clones that have expanded.

J gene | D gene | clone size | V gene | CDR3 DNA | CDR3 protein
TRBJ1-2 | - | - | TRBV7-9 | TGTGCCAGCAGCTTAGCGGGGGGAACTCAGGGCTACACCTTC | CASSLAGGTQGYTF
TRBJ2-5 | - | - | TRBV24-1 | TGTGCCACCAGTGATCTTTTGGAGACCCAGTACTTC | CATSDLLETQYF
TRBJ1-2 | - | - | TRBV28 | TGTGCCAGCAGTTCCCAGGGGTTCCGTGGCTACACCTTC | CASSSQGFRGYTF
TRBJ2-5 | TRBD2 | - | TRBV2 | TGTGCCAGCAGGCCGACTAGCGGGGGGGAAGAGACCCAGTACTTC | CASRPTSGGEETQYF
TRBJ1-1 | TRBD1 | - | TRBV19 | TGTGCCAGTAGTCCCGACAGGGGTCGGACTGAAGCTTTCTTT | CASSPDRGRTEAFF
TRBJ1-5 | TRBD1 | - | TRBV6-6 | TGTGCCAGCCGGGGACAGGGGGATCAGCCCCAGCATTTT | CASRGQGDQPQHF
TRBJ2-3 | TRBD2 | - | TRBV14 | TGTGCCAGCAGCCACCAGACTAGCGGGGGGGCAAGTACGCAGTATTTT | CASSHQTSGGASTQYF
TRBJ2-3 | - | - | TRBV6-1 | TGTGCCAGCAGTGAGACTACGTCGGGGGGCACAGATACGCAGTATTTT | CASSETTSGGTDTQYF
TRBJ1-1 | - | - | TRBV6-2/TRBV6-3 | TGTGCCAGCAGTTACGGGGCACAGAACACTGAAGCTTTCTTT | CASSYGAQNTEAFF
TRBJ2-1 | TRBD2 | - | TRBV7-2 | TGTGCCAGCAGCCCAGGACTAGCGGGGGTGTCTTACAATGAGCAGTTCTTC | CASSPGLAGVSYNEQFF
TRBJ1-4 | - | - | TRBV2 | TGTGCCAGCAGTGAAGGCGGCCCCCTTAATGAAAAACTGTTTTTT | CASSEGGPLNEKLFF
TRBJ1-5 | TRBD1 | once | TRBV19 | TGTGCCAGTAGTATAGGGGACAGGGAGAAGCAGCCCCAGCATTTT | CASSIGDREKQPQHF
TRBJ1-4 | TRBD1 | - | TRBV3-1/TRBV3-2 | TGTGCCAGCAGCAATGGACAGGGGAGTGAAAAACTGTTTTTT | CASSNGQGSEKLFF
TRBJ1-2 | TRBD1 | once | TRBV30 | TGTGCCCGGAAGGACAGGGGGCGCGGGCACTATGGCTACACCTTC | CARKDRGRGHYGYTF
TRBJ2-1 | - | once | TRBV5-1 | TGCGCCTCCAAGGGGATTGACGTTGGGCTTTACAATGAGCAGTTCTTC | CASKGIDVGLYNEQFF
TRBJ2-5 | TRBD2 | - | TRBV4-1 | TGCGCCAGCAGCCAAGATGGACTAGCGGAAGAGACCCAGTACTTC | CASSQDGLAEETQYF
TRBJ2-3 | - | - | TRBV10-3 | TGTGCCATCTCCTCAGGGGCCTACACAGATACGCAGTATTTT | CAISSGAYTDTQYF
TRBJ2-1 | TRBD2 | - | TRBV28 | TGTGCCAGCAGCACCAGGCCAGCGGGGGGCAATGAGCAGTTCTTC | CASSTRPAGGNEQFF
TRBJ2-7 | - | - | TRBV14 | TGTGCCAGCAGCCAAGAATCGGCAGGCGGGGTAAGGCAGTACTTC | CASSQESAGGVRQYF
TRBJ2-1 | TRBD2 | once | TRBV5-5 | TGTGCCAGCACCCGAACCGGGACTACGATGTCGTTGGCGTTCTTC | CASTRTGTTMSLAFF
TRBJ2-2 | TRBD2 | few | TRBV5-1 | TGCGCCAGCAGTCTGACTAGCGGGGACCACGGGGAGCTGTTTTTT | CASSLTSGDHGELFF
TRBJ2-1 | - | - | TRBV5-1 | TGCGCCAGCAGCCCCGACCGCCCCCAGGGGAGCTCCTACAATGAGCAGTTCTTC | CASSPDRPQGSSYNEQFF
TRBJ2-3 | - | - | TRBV18 | TGTGCCAGCTCACCCCAGTTGGGGGGGCATGTAACAGATACGCAGTATTTT | CASSPQLGGHVTDTQYF
TRBJ2-1 | TRBD2 | - | TRBV20-1 | TGCAGTGCTAGTGGACTAGCTGACAATGAGCAGTTCTTC | CSASGLADNEQFF
TRBJ2-1 | - | - | TRBV6-4 | TGTGCCAGCAGTGTGTCCCACCTGACTGGAATAGAGCAGTTCTTC | CASSVSHLTGIEQFF
TRBJ1-1 | TRBD1 | - | TRBV2 | TGTGCCAGCAACTCAGGACAGGAAAACACTGAAGCTTTCTTT | CASNSGQENTEAFF
TRBJ1-1 | - | - | TRBV10-2 | TGCGCCAGCTCGGAGTTAATGATGAACACTGAAGCTTTCTTT | CASSELMMNTEAFF